One sample yielded the 3 T cell receptor beta chains listed below, sequenced in a study of T cell responses to AZD1222 COVID-19 vaccine. Sequencing used immunoSEQ multiplex PCR; TCRdb keeps in-frame clones, though not all of them. Of 100,000 to 120,000 clones in the sample, approximately 89% were seen once. This specimen was peripheral blood, taken on day 0 of MenACWY control vaccination. Source of these receptors: an adult in good health.

This chain joins TRBV7-9 and TRBJ2-6; D unclear. The CDR3 totals 16 residues. The germline V gene encodes CDR1 SEHNR and CDR2 FQNEAQ (reference sequence). The V end lost 4 bases, the J end lost 0 bases, and 10 bases lay between the germline ends. The CDR3 spells CASSYRVSSGANVLTF. For the CDR3, the DNA is TGTGCCAGCAGCTACCGGGTGAGCTCTGGGGCCAACGTCCTGACTTTC.

The gene calls are TRBV12-1 and TRBJ2-3; TRBD2 is taken as the D call from the table, unchecked against the DNA. TRBV12-1 is marked as a pseudogene. This CDR3 is built from 16 residues. The CDR3 sequence is CASSFEGGGRKDTQYF. The CDR3 coding sequence is TGTGCCAGCAGCTTTGAAGGCGGTGGGAGGAAAGATACGCAGTATTTT.

Turning to this clone: Compared with germline, one end of the junction differs, possibly owing to a read error. The V gene is TRBV19, the J gene TRBJ1-5; D is perhaps TRBD1 (5 bases). The CDR3 covers 15 residues. Germline-derived CDR1 and CDR2 are LNHDA and SQIVND (reference sequence). This CDR3 reads CASSMGPVRNRPQHF. The CDR3 DNA follows: TGTGCCAGTAGTATGGGACCCGTGAGGAATCGGCCCCAGCATTTT.